One sample yielded the 24 T cell receptor beta chains listed below, sequenced in a study of blood T cell repertoires in COVID-19. The assay was immunoSEQ multiplex PCR, and TCRdb's table has in-frame clones only and misses some. The sample contains some 130,000 clones, about 72% of which appear only once. Sequencing input: peripheral blood. These receptors all come from a woman in her 70s with acute or convalescent COVID-19.

The V gene is TRBV30, the J gene TRBJ1-2, with D possibly matching TRBD1 (6 bases). This CDR3 has 10 amino acids. The germline V gene encodes CDR1 GTSNPN and CDR2 SVGIG (reference sequence). V lost 5 bases, J lost 8 bases, and 9 bases lay in between. CDR3 coding DNA: TGTGCCTGGGGACAGTTGGGCTACACCTTC. It encodes CAWGQLGYTF.

The DNA of the CDR3 is TGTGCCAGTAGTTCCCTCGGGCGTAGCGGGAGGGCATCTGAGCAGTACTTC. Translating gives CASSSLGRSGRASEQYF. This sequence joins TRBV19 and TRBJ2-7; TRBD2 matches at 11 bases. The CDR3 sequence is 17 residues long. The trim removed 5 bases at V and 7 bases at J, leaving 16 bases unmatched. Germline-derived CDR1 and CDR2 are LNHDA and SQIVND (reference sequence).

The chain joins TRBV24-1 to TRBJ1-2, with 9 bases fitting TRBD1. There are 16 residues in the CDR3. V gave up 3 bases and J gave up 4 bases; unmatched junction bases: 8. Germline assignment: CDR1 KGHDR and CDR2 SFDVKD. The CDR3 here is CATSDPDRGVGYGYTF. The CDR3 DNA reads TGTGCCACCAGTGATCCGGACAGGGGAGTTGGCTATGGCTACACCTTC.

This chain connects TRBV6-5 to TRBJ1-2; 11 bases are shared with TRBD1. This CDR3 spans 15 amino acids. V was pared by 10 bases and J by 0 bases, with 7 bases of the junction left unmatched. Germline V gives CDR1 MNHEY, CDR2 SVGAGI. For the CDR3, the DNA is TGTGCCACCCGGGACAGGGGGAGAGCTAACTATGGCTACACCTTC. Its protein is CATRDRGRANYGYTF.

This chain links TRBV28 with TRBJ1-6; possible D gene TRBD1, 5 bases. The CDR3 runs 18 residues. V lost 7 bases, J lost 0 bases, and 19 bases lay in between. Germline V gene sequence: CDR1 MDHEN, CDR2 SYDVKM. The CDR3 DNA reads TGTGCCAGCACCCGGTGGGGGACTTCGAGCTCCTATAATTCACCCCTCCACTTT. Residues: CASTRWGTSSSYNSPLHF.

The rearrangement joins TRBV6-6 to TRBJ1-6; the match to TRBD1 covers 9 bases. Germline-derived CDR1 and CDR2 are MNHNY and SVGAGI (reference sequence). Germline trimming cut 10 bases from V and 7 bases from J; bases unmatched to any gene: 5. The CDR3 is 13 residues long. For the CDR3, the DNA is TGTGCCACCGAGGGACAGGGAAATTCACCCCTCCACTTT. This codes for CATEGQGNSPLHF.

J is TRBJ2-2 and V is TRBV4-1, with 15 bases aligning to TRBD2. After removal of 0 bases from V and 5 bases from J, the junction contained 7 bases not matched to a gene. CDR1 MGHRA and CDR2 YSYEKL come from the germline V gene. The CDR3 is 19 amino acids. The CDR3, as DNA: TGCGCCAGCAGCCAAGATAACGGACTAGCGGGGGGGTTTACCGGGGAGCTGTTTTTT. It is translated as CASSQDNGLAGGFTGELFF.

This chain uses TRBV5-1 with TRBJ2-5, with 7 bases that match TRBD2. Germline lookup yields CDR1 SGHRS and CDR2 YFSETQ. The CDR3 loop spans 14 amino acids. V was pared by 4 bases and J by 5 bases, with 8 bases of the junction left unmatched. DNA for the CDR3: TGCGCCAGCAGCCCCCGGGGGGTCTCGGAGACCCAGTACTTC. This gives the protein CASSPRGVSETQYF.

This clone turned up a few times. This sequence joins TRBV7-8 and TRBJ2-5; a weak D match, TRBD1 (5 bases). The CDR3 is made up of 12 amino acids. Trimming left V 5 bases short and J 4 bases short, with 8 bases between. From germline, CDR1 is SGHVS and CDR2 FQNEAQ. The CDR3 DNA sequence: TGTGCCAGCAGCCAAGGGGCAGAGACCCAGTACTTC. Its protein is CASSQGAETQYF. Looking up the rest from reference TRBV7-8 and TRBJ2-5 gives the full variable domain: GAGVSQSPRYKVAKRGQDVALRCDPISGHVSLFWYQQALGQGPEFLTYFQNEAQLDKSGLPSDRFFAERPEGSVSTLKIQRTQQEDSAVYLCASSQGAETQYFGPGTRLLVL.

As for this clone: Other DNA sequences of this sample code for an identical CDR3. V is TRBV5-1 and J is TRBJ1-1, with D unresolved. V dropped 3 bases and J dropped 11 bases, with 14 bases sitting between them. The CDR3 covers 12 residues. Per the germline V gene, CDR1 is SGHRS and CDR2 is YFSETQ. The CDR3 region is CASSSGGGEAFF. The CDR3 DNA follows: TGCGCCAGCAGCTCTGGTGGAGGAGAGGCTTTCTTT.

On this clone: A much larger clone lies a single base off, so this may be a read error. The chain recombines TRBV6-5 with TRBJ2-7; D perhaps matches TRBD1 (6 bases). CDR1 and CDR2 (germline): MNHEY, SVGAGI. The CDR3 loop spans 12 amino acids. Trimming shortened V by 6 bases and J by 0 bases, and 6 bases separated the two germline ends. As DNA, the CDR3 is TGTGCCAGCAGGGACAGCTCCTACGAGCAGTACTTC. It yields the protein CASRDSSYEQYF.

The chain links TRBV28 to TRBJ2-1; 10 nucleotides match TRBD1. The CDR3 consists of 16 residues. The V segment lost 4 bases and the J segment 10 bases; nucleotides outside the gene matches: 13. Germline V gene lookup returns CDR1 MDHEN and CDR2 SYDVKM. The chain's CDR3 is CASSSKGTGARREQFF. Written as DNA, the CDR3 is TGTGCCAGCAGTTCGAAAGGGACAGGGGCAAGGAGGGAGCAGTTCTTC.

V and J are TRBV30 and TRBJ2-2, with D maybe TRBD2 (6 bases). V was trimmed by 7 bases and J by 4 bases, leaving 13 bases between them. The CDR3 is 13 residues long. Germline assignment: CDR1 GTSNPN and CDR2 SVGIG (reference sequence). CDR3 sequence reads: CASRTTPTGELFF. The CDR3 DNA is TGTGCCTCGAGGACTACACCCACCGGGGAGCTGTTTTTT.

This rearrangement joins TRBV7-3 to TRBJ2-5; possibly TRBD2 for D (6 bases). This CDR3 is built from 14 residues. The germline gives CDR1 SGHTA, CDR2 FQGTGA. The germline V and J ends were trimmed by 5 bases and 4 bases, with 14 bases remaining between them. CDR3 amino acids: CASSPFGGTETQYF. In nucleotides, the CDR3 is TGTGCCAGCAGCCCCTTTGGGGGGACAGAGACCCAGTACTTC.

The rearrangement links TRBV6-7 to TRBJ2-7, with 8 bases fitting TRBD1. TRBV6-7 is an open reading frame whose function is uncertain. V was clipped by 7 bases and J by 3 bases; unmatched bases: 8. The CDR3 covers 14 residues. The CDR3 loop is CASNRQGFFYEQYF. The DNA for the CDR3 is TGTGCCAGCAACCGACAGGGGTTTTTCTACGAGCAGTACTTC.

This clone appeared once. V gene TRBV25-1 combines with J gene TRBJ2-2; tentative D call: TRBD2 (6 bases). Trimming shortened V by 4 bases and J by 2 bases, and 11 bases separated the two germline ends. Looked up from germline, CDR1 is MGHDK and CDR2 is SYGVNS. The CDR3 totals 15 residues. The CDR3: CASSVREYNTGELFF. DNA of the CDR3: TGTGCCAGCAGTGTTCGGGAGTACAACACCGGGGAGCTGTTTTTT.

This clone came up a few times. The genes are TRBV25-1 and TRBJ2-1; 9 bases fit TRBD2. Germline-derived CDR1 and CDR2 are MGHDK and SYGVNS. This CDR3 contains 15 residues. V lost 7 bases, J lost 10 bases, and 14 bases stayed unmatched. The CDR3, as DNA: TGTGCCAGCACCCAAAAGGGCGGGAGGGCCGAGGAGCAGTTCTTC. Protein: CASTQKGGRAEEQFF. Supplemented by reference TRBV25-1 and TRBJ2-1, the full variable domain reads EADIYQTPRYLVIGTGKKITLECSQTMGHDKMYWYQQDPGMELHLIHYSYGVNSTEKGDLSSESTVSRIRTEHFPLTLESARPSHTSQYLCASTQKGGRAEEQFFGPGTRLTVL.

The chain carries TRBV5-1 and TRBJ1-2; possibly TRBD1 for D (5 bases). The CDR3 consists of 14 residues. The V gene's germline CDR1 is SGHRS and CDR2 YFSETQ. Trimming removed 0 bases at V and 7 bases at J, with 13 bases between. The DNA for the CDR3 is TGCGCCAGCAGCTTGGGTCTCCAGGGACTTGGCTACACCTTC. Its protein product is CASSLGLQGLGYTF.

The V call is TRBV5-1, the J call TRBJ2-3, with D unresolved. This CDR3 has 14 amino acids. The germline gives CDR1 SGHRS, CDR2 YFSETQ. Trimming cost V 0 bases and J 2 bases, with 7 bases left between them. CDR3 nucleotide sequence: TGCGCCAGCAGCTTGGGGCCCCCCACAGATACGCAGTATTTT. The encoded protein is CASSLGPPTDTQYF.

The chain combines TRBV7-2 with TRBJ2-1; 8 bases line up with TRBD1. With 5 bases clipped from V and 0 bases from J, the junction kept 6 bases outside the gene matches. The CDR3 runs 16 residues. Per the germline V gene, CDR1 is SGHTA and CDR2 is FQGNSA. The CDR3 sequence: CASSRQGAFSYNEQFF. The CDR3 DNA reads TGTGCCAGCAGCCGGCAGGGGGCCTTCTCCTACAATGAGCAGTTCTTC. Full variable domain (remainder filled in from reference TRBV7-2 and TRBJ2-1): GAGVSQSPSNKVTEKGKDVELRCDPISGHTALYWYRQSLGQGLEFLIYFQGNSAPDKSGLPSDRFSAERTGGSVSTLTIQRTQQEDSAVYLCASSRQGAFSYNEQFFGPGTRLTVL.

In nucleotides, the CDR3 is TGTGCCAGCACTCCAAGGGGCGACGAGCAGTACTTC. Its protein is CASTPRGDEQYF. The chain combines TRBV2 with TRBJ2-7; tentative D call: TRBD1 (5 bases). CDR3 size: 12 residues. V dropped 7 bases and J dropped 5 bases, with 12 bases sitting between them. Germline assignment: CDR1 SNHLY and CDR2 FYNNEI.

The chain combines TRBV4-1 with TRBJ1-2; TRBD1 is a possible D gene (6 bases). The CDR3 runs to 14 residues. Between the trimmed V and J ends, which lost 1 base and 4 bases, there was a span of 10 bases. Germline CDR1 is MGHRA and CDR2 is YSYEKL. CDR3 nucleotides: TGCGCCAGCAGCCAAGGGGTAGGGGGCTATGGCTACACCTTC. Translating it yields CASSQGVGGYGYTF.

This chain uses TRBV5-1 with TRBJ1-2; D gene ambiguous. The length of the CDR3 is 15 residues. Germline CDR1 and CDR2: SGHRS and YFSETQ. V was cut by 4 bases and J by 0 bases, with 13 bases left in between. The CDR3, as DNA: TGCGCCAGCAGCCGGGGTACGAATACTAACTATGGCTACACCTTC. This sequence encodes CASSRGTNTNYGYTF.

The chain recombines TRBV10-2 with TRBJ1-1; D is unresolved. The germline V gene encodes CDR1 WSHSY and CDR2 SAAADI. The V gene lost 0 bases and the J gene lost 5 bases, with 10 bases spanning the gap. The CDR3 spans 14 residues. DNA for the CDR3: TGCGCCAGCAGTGAGTCGGCAGGAGGGACTGAAGCTTTCTTT. It yields the protein CASSESAGGTEAFF.